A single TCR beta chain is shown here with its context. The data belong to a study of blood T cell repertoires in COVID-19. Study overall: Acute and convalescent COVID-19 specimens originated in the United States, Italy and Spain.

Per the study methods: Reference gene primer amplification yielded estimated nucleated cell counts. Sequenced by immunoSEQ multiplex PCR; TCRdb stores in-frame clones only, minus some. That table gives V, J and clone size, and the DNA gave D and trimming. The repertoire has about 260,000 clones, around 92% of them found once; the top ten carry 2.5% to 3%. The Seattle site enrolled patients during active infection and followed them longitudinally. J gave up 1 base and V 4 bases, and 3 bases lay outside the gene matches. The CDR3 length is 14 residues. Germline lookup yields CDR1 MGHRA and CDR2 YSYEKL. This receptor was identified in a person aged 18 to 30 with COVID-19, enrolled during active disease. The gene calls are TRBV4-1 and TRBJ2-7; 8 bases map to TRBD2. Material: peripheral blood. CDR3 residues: CASSPPGGSYEQYF. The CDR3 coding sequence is TGCGCCAGCAGCCCCCCGGGAGGGTCCTACGAGCAGTACTTC.